This T cell receptor (beta chain) appears in the sequencing data of a study of post-analysis software for immune sequencing data. On the study more broadly: Multiple sclerosis in the patients followed relapsing-remitting, secondary progressive and progressive-relapsing courses.

Study outcomes and limitations: Among five TRBV segments more frequent in patients than controls were TRBV5-6, TRBV5-1 and TRBV20-1.

Unique molecular identifiers were present in the TCR beta cDNA libraries. T cells, roughly 0.95 to 10 million of them, yielded approximately 500,000 cDNA molecules. TCRdb fed the PCR reads into MiXCR, producing one record per CDR3 protein. The sample lists some 370,000 distinct CDR3 sequences; around 33% were seen once. As concerns this clonotype: What it binds is unknown.

Trimming left V 0 bases short and J 7 bases short, with 12 bases between. Germline V lookup: CDR1 SQVTM, CDR2 ANQGSEA. The CDR3 runs to 14 residues. V and J are TRBV29-1 and TRBJ1-4, with a weak D call TRBD1 (5 bases). The source material was blood. The origin of this receptor is a girl aged 10 to 17 with multiple sclerosis. CDR3 loop: CSVEEIGGAEKLFF. Here the CDR3 DNA reads TGCAGCGTTGAAGAGATAGGAGGGGCTGAAAAACTGTTTTTT.